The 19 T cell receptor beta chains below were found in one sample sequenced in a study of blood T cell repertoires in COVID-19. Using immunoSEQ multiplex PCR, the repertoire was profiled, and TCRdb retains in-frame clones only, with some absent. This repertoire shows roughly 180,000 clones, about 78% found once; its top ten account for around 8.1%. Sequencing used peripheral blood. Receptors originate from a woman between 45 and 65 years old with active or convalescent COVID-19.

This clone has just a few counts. This CDR3 is CASRTGDGQPQHF. CDR3 in DNA: TGTGCCAGCCGGACAGGGGATGGTCAGCCCCAGCATTTT. The chain employs TRBV28 and TRBJ1-5; 9 bases are shared with TRBD1. Looked up from germline, CDR1 is MDHEN and CDR2 is SYDVKM. Unmatched junction bases numbered 5, after V lost 8 bases and J lost 6 bases. This CDR3 region has 13 residues.

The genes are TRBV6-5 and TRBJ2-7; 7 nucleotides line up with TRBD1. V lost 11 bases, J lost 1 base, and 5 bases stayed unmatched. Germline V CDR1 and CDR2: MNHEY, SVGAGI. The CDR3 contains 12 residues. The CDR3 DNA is TGTGCCTCGACAGGGCCATCCTACGAGCAGTACTTC. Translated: CASTGPSYEQYF.

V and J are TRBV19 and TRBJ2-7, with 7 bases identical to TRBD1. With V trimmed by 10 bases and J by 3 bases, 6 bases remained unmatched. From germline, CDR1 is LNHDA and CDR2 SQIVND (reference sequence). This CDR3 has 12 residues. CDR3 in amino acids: CATRDSIYEQYF. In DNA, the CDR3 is TGTGCCACCAGGGACAGTATCTACGAGCAGTACTTC.

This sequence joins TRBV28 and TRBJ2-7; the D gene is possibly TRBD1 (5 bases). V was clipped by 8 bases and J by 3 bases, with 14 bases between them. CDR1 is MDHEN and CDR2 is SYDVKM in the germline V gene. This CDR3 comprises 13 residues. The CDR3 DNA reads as TGTGCCAGCCCCCACAGGATATACTACGAGCAGTACTTC. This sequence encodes CASPHRIYYEQYF. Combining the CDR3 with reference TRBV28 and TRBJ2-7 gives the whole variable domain DVKVTQSSRYLVKRTGEKVFLECVQDMDHENMFWYRQDPGLGLRLIYFSYDVKMKEKGDIPEGYSVSREKKERFSLILESASTNQTSMYLCASPHRIYYEQYFGPGTRLTVT.

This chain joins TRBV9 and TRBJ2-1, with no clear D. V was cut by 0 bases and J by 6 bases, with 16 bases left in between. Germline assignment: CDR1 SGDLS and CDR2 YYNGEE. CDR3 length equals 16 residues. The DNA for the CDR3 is TGTGCCAGCAGCGTAGAAGTCGGCTATGGCGGCAATGAGCAGTTCTTC. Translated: CASSVEVGYGGNEQFF.

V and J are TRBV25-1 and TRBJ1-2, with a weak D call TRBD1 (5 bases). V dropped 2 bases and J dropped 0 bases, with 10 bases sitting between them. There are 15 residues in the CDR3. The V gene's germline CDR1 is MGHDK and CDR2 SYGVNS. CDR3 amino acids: CASSESRATNYGYTF. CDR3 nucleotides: TGTGCCAGCAGTGAAAGCAGGGCTACTAACTATGGCTACACCTTC.

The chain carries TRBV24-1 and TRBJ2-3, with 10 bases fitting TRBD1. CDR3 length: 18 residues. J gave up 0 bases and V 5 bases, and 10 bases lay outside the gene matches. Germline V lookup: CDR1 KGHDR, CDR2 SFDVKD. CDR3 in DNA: TGTGCCACCAGTGCTCCCCAGGGGGGACAGGGGAGCACAGATACGCAGTATTTT. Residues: CATSAPQGGQGSTDTQYF.

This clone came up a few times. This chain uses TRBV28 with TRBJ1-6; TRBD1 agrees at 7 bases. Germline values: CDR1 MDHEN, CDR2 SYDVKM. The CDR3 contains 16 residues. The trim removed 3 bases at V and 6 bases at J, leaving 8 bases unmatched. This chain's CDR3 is CASSFTDRVANSPLHF. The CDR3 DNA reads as TGTGCCAGCAGTTTCACCGACAGGGTGGCTAATTCACCCCTCCACTTT.

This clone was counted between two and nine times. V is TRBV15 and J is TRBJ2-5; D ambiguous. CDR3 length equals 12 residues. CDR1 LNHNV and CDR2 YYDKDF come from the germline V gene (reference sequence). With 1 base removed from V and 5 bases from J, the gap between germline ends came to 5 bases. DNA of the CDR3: TGTGCCACCAGCAGAGTCAGGGAGACCCAGTACTTC. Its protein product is CATSRVRETQYF.

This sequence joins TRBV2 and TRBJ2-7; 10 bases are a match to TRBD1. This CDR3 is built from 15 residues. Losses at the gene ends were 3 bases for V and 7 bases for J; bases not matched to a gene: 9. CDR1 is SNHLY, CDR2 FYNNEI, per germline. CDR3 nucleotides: TGTGCCAGCAGTGAGGGGACAGGGGATGTGGGTGAGCAGTACTTC. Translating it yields CASSEGTGDVGEQYF.

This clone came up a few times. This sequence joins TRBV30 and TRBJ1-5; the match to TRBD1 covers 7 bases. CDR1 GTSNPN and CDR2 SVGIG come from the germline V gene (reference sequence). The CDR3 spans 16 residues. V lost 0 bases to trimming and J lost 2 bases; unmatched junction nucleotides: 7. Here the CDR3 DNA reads TGTGCCTGGAGTGTCCCGTGGCAGGGGGGCAATCAGCCCCAGCATTTT. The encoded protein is CAWSVPWQGGNQPQHF.

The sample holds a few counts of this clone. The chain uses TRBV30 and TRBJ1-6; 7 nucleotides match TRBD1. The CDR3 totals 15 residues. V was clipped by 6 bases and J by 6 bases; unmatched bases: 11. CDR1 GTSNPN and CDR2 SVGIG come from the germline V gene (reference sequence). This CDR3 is CACTTGEGANSPLHF. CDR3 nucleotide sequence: TGTGCCTGCACCACAGGGGAAGGGGCTAATTCACCCCTCCACTTT.

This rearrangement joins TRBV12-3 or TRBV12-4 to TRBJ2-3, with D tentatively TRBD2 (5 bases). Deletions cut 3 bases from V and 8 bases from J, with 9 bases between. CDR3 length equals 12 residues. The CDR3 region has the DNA TGTGCCAGCAGTTTGTTGGGAGCTACGCAGTATTTT. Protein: CASSLLGATQYF.

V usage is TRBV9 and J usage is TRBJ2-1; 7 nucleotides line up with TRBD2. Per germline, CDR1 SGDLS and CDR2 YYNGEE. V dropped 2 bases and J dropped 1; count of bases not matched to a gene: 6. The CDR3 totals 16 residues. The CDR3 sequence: CASSVQAGRSYNEQFF. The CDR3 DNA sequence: TGTGCCAGCAGCGTCCAAGCGGGGCGTTCCTACAATGAGCAGTTCTTC.

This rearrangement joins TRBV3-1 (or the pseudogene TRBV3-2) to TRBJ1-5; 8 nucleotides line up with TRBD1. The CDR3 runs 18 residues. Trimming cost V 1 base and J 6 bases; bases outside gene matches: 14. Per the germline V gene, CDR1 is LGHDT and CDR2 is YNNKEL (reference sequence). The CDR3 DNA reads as TGTGCCAGCAGCCAAGGAACCGCCAGGGGGCGATCGGGTCAGCCCCAGCATTTT. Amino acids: CASSQGTARGRSGQPQHF.

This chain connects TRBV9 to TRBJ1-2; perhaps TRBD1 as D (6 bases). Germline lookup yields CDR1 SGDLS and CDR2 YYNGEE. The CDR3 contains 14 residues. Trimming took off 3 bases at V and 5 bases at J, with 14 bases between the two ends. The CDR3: CASSGGQTVYGYTF. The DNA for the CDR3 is TGTGCCAGCAGCGGAGGACAGACAGTTTATGGCTACACCTTC. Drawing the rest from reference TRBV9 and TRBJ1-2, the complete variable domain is DSGVTQTPKHLITATGQRVTLRCSPRSGDLSVYWYQQSLDQGLQFLIQYYNGEERAKGNILERFSAQQFPDLHSELNLSSLELGDSALYFCASSGGQTVYGYTFGSGTRLTVV.

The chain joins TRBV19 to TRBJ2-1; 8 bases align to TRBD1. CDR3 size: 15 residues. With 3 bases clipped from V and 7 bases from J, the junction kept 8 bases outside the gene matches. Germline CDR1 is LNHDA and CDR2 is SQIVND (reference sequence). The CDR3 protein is CASSIRQGARNEQFF. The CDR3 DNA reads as TGTGCCAGTAGTATTCGGCAGGGGGCGCGTAATGAGCAGTTCTTC.

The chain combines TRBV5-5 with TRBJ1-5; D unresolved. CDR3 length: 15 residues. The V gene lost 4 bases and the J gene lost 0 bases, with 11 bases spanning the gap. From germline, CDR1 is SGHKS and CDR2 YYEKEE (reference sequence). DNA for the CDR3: TGTGCCAGCAGCCGAACAGAAAATAGCAATCAGCCCCAGCATTTT. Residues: CASSRTENSNQPQHF.

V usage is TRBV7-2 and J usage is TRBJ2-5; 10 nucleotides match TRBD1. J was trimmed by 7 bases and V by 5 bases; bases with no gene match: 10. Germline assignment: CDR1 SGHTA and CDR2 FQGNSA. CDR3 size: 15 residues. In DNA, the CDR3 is TGTGCCAGCAGCGCAGGAGCGGGACAGGGGCGGACCCAGTACTTC. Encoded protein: CASSAGAGQGRTQYF.